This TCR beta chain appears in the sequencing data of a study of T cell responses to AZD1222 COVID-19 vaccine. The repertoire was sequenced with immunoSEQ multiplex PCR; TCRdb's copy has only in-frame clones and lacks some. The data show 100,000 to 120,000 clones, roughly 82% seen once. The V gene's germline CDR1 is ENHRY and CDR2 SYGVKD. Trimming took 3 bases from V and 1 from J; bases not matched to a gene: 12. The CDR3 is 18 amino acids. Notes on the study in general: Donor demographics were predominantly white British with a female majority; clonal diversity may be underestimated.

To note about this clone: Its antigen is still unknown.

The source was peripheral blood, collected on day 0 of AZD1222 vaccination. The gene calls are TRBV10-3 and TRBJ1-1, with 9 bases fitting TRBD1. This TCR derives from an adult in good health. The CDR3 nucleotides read TGTGCCATCAGTGATCCGGACAGGGGAACTGGGAAGAACACTGAAGCTTTCTTT. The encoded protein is CAISDPDRGTGKNTEAFF.